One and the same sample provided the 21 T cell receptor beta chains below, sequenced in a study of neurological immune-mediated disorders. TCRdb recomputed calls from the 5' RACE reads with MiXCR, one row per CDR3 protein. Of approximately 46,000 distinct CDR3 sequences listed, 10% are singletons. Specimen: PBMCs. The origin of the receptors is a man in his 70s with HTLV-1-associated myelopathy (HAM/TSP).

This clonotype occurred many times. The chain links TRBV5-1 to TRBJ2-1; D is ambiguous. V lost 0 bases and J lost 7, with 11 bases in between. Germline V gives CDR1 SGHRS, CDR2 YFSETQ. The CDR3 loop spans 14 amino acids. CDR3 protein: CASSLVVGMNEQFF. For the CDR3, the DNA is TGCGCCAGCAGCTTGGTCGTGGGCATGAATGAGCAGTTCTTC.

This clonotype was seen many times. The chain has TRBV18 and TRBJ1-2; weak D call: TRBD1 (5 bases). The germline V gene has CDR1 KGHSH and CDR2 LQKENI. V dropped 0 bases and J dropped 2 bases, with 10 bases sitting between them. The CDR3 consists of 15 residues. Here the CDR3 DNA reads TGTGCCAGCTCACCACCGGAGGGACGGAACTATGGCTACACCTTC. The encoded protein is CASSPPEGRNYGYTF.

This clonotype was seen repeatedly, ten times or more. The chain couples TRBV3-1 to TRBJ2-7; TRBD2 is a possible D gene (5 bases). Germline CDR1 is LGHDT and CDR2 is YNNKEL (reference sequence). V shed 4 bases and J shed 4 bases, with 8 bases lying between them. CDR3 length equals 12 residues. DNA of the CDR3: TGTGCCAGCAGCCCAAGGACTTACGAGCAGTACTTC. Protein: CASSPRTYEQYF.

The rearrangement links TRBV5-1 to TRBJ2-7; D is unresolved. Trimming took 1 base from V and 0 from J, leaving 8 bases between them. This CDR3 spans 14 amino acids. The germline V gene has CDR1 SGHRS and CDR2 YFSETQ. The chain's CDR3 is CASSLRRDSYEQYF. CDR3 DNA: TGCGCCAGCAGCTTGCGGAGAGACTCCTACGAGCAGTACTTC.

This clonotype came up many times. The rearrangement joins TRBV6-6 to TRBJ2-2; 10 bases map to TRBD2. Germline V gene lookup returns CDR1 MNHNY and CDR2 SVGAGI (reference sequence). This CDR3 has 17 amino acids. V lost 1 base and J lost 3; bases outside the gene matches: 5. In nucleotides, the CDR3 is TGTGCCAGCAGTTACTTCCCAGCGGGAGGGTACACCGGGGAGCTGTTTTTT. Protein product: CASSYFPAGGYTGELFF.

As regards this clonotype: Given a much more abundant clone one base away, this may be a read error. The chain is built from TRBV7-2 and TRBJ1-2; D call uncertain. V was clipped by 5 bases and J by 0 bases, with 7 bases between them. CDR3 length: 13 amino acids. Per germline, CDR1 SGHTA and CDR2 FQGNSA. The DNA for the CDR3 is TGTGCCAGCAGCCCCACATCTAACTATGGCTACACCTTC. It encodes CASSPTSNYGYTF.

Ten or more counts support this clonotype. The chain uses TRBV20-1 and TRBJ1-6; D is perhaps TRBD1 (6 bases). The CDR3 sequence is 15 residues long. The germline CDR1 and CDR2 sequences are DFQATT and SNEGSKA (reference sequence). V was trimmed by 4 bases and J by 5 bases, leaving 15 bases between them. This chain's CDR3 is CSAIGQGGDNSPLHF. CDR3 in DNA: TGCAGTGCTATCGGTCAAGGGGGTGATAATTCACCCCTCCACTTT.

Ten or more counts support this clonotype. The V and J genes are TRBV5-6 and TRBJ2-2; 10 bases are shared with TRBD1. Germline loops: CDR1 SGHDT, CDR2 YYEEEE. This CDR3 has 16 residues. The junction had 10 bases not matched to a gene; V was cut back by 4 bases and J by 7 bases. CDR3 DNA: TGTGCCAGCAGCCGCCGGGACAGGGGAGCTCTCGGGGAGCTGTTTTTT. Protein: CASSRRDRGALGELFF.

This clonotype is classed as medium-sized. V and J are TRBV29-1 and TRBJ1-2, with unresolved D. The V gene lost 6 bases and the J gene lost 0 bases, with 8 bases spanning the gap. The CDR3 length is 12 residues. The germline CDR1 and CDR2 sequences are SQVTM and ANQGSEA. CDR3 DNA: TGCAGCGTGGTGTATTCTAACTATGGCTACACCTTC. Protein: CSVVYSNYGYTF.

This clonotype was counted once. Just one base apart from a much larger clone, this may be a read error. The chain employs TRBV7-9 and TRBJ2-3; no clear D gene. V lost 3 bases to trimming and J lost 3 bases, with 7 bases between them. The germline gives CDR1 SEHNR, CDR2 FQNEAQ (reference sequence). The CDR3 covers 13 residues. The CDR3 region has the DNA TGTGCCAGCAGCTTGCATGGTACAGATACGCAGTATTTT. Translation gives CASSLHGTDTQYF. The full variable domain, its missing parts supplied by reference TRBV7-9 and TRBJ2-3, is DTGVSQNPRHKITKRGQNVTFRCDPISEHNRLYWYRQTLGQGPEFLTYFQNEAQLEKSRLLSDRFSAERPKGSFSTLEIQRTEQGDSAMYLCASSLHGTDTQYFGPGTRLTVL.

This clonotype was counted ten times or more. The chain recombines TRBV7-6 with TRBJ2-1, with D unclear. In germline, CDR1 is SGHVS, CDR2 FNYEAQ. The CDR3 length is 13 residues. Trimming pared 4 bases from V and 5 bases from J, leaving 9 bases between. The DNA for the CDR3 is TGTGCCAGCAGCTCCAGGACGGACAATGAGCAGTTCTTC. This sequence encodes CASSSRTDNEQFF.

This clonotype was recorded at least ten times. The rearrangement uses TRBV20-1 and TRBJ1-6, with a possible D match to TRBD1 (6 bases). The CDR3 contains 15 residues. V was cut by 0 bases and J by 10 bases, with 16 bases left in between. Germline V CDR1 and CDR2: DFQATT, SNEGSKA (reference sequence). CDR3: CSARDPAGERSPLHF. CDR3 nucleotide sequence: TGCAGTGCTAGAGATCCCGCAGGGGAACGCTCACCCCTCCACTTT.

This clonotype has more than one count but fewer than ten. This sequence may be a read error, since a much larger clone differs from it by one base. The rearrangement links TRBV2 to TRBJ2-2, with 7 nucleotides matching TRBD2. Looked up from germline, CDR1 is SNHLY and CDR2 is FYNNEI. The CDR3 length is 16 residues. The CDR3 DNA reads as TGTGCCGGCAGTGTGGGTGCGGGAGTCGACACCGGGGAGCTGTTTTTT. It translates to CAGSVGAGVDTGELFF. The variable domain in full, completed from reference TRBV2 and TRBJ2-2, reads EPEVTQTPSHQVTQMGQEVILRCVPISNHLYFYWYRQILGQKVEFLVSFYNNEISEKSEIFDDQFSVERPDGSNFTLKIRSTKLEDSAMYFCAGSVGAGVDTGELFFGEGSRLTVL.

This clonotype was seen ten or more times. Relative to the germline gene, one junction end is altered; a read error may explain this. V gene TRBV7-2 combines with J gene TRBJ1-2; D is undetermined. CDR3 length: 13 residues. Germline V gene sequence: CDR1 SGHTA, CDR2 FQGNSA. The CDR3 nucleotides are TGTGCCAGCAGCCCTGGAGGAGGCTATGGCGACACCTTC. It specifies CASSPGGGYGDTF.

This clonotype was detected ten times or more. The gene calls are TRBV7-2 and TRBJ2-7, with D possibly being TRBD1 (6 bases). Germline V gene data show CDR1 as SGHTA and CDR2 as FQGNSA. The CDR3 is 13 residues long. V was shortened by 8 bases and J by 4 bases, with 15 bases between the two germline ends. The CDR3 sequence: CASGRQALYEQYF. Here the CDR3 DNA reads TGTGCCAGCGGTAGACAGGCATTGTACGAGCAGTACTTC.

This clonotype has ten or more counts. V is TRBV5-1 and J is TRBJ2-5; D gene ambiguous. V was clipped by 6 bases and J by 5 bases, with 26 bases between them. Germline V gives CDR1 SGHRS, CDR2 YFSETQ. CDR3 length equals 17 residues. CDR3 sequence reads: CASNPNPLDFLGETQYF. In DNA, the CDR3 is TGCGCCAGCAACCCCAACCCCCTCGATTTCCTCGGCGAGACCCAGTACTTC.

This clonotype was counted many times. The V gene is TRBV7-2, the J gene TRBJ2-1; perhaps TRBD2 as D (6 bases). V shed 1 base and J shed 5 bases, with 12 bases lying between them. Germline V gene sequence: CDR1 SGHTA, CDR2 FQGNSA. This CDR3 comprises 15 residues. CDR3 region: CASSLGGRRNNEQFF. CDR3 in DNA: TGTGCCAGCAGCTTAGGAGGGAGGAGGAACAATGAGCAGTTCTTC.

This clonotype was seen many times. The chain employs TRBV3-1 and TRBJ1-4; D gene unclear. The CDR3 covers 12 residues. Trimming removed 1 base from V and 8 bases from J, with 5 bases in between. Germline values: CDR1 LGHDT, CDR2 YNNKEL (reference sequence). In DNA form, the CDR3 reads TGTGCCAGCAGCCAAGCCGACGAAAAACTGTTTTTT. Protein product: CASSQADEKLFF.

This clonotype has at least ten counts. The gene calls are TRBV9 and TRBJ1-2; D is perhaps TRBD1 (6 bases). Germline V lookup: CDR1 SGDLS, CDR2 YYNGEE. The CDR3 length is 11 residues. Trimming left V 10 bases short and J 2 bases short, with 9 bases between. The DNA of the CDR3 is TGTGCCTCTCAGGGGAACTATGGCTACACCTTC. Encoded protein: CASQGNYGYTF.

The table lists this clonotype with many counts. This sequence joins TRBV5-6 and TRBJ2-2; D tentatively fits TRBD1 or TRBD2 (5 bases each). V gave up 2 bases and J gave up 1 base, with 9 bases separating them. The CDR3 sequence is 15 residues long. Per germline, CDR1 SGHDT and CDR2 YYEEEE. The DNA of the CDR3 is TGTGCCAGCAGCTTAGTGAGGGGGAACACCGGGGAGCTGTTTTTT. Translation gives CASSLVRGNTGELFF.

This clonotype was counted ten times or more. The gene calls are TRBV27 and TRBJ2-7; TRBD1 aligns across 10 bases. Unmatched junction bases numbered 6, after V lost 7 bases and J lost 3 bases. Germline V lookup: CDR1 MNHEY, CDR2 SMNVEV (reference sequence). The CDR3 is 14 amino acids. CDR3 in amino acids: CASNSRTGGYEQYF. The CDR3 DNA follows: TGTGCCAGCAATAGTCGGACAGGGGGCTACGAGCAGTACTTC.